Each of the 18 T cell receptor beta chains below was sequenced from the same sample in a study of shared clonotypes between healthy human individuals. Produced via immunoSEQ multiplex PCR; TCRdb's table is partial and in-frame only. The table lists about 380,000 clones, 96% of them singletons, with around 0.29% in the top ten. The sequencing sample was made of memory CD8+ T cells sorted from blood. Noted subset: CD45RO+ cells pooled with CCR7-negative TemRA cells. The source of these receptors is a man younger than 45 in good health.

The rearrangement uses TRBV6-4 and TRBJ2-5; TRBD2 aligns across 14 bases. V was pared by 8 bases and J by 4 bases, with 15 bases of the junction left unmatched. Looked up from germline, CDR1 is MRHNA and CDR2 is SNTAGT. The CDR3 extends over 18 amino acids. The CDR3 coding sequence is TGTGCCAGCGGACTTCTCGGGACTAGCGGGAGTTTGGGAGAGACCCAGTACTTC. Protein: CASGLLGTSGSLGETQYF.

This chain connects TRBV13 to TRBJ2-7; the match to TRBD2 covers 8 bases. The V gene end was trimmed by 5 bases and the J gene end by 0 bases; junction bases not matched to a gene: 3. The germline gives CDR1 PRHDT, CDR2 FYEKMQ (reference sequence). The CDR3 extends over 14 amino acids. The CDR3: CASSLSGNSYEQYF. DNA for the CDR3: TGTGCCAGCAGCCTTAGCGGGAACTCCTACGAGCAGTACTTC. The complete variable domain, with remaining parts taken from reference TRBV13 and TRBJ2-7, reads AAGVIQSPRHLIKEKRETATLKCYPIPRHDTVYWYQQGPGQDPQFLISFYEKMQSDKGSIPDRFSAQQFSDYHSELNMSSLELGDSALYFCASSLSGNSYEQYFGPGTRLTVT.

The V call is TRBV6-1, the J call TRBJ2-7; D possibly corresponds to TRBD1 (6 bases). This CDR3 is built from 13 residues. Trimming pared 5 bases from V and 4 bases from J, leaving 12 bases between. From germline, CDR1 is MNHNS and CDR2 SASEGT. The CDR3 loop is CASSLIGQYEQYF. The CDR3 DNA follows: TGTGCCAGCAGTCTAATTGGACAGTACGAGCAGTACTTC.

J is TRBJ2-5 and V is TRBV6-5; D unresolved. CDR3 length: 15 residues. The germline V gene has CDR1 MNHEY and CDR2 SVGAGI. V lost 5 bases and J 1 base, leaving 14 bases between the germline ends. The CDR3 loop reads CASSHPPGRQETQYF. The CDR3 bases are TGTGCCAGCAGTCACCCTCCCGGGCGCCAAGAGACCCAGTACTTC.

This rearrangement joins TRBV11-2 to TRBJ2-1; tentatively, D is TRBD2 (6 bases). CDR1 and CDR2 from the germline V gene are SGHAT and FQNNGV. CDR3 length: 15 residues. V was cut by 2 bases and J by 0 bases, with 8 bases left in between. In nucleotides, the CDR3 is TGTGCCAGCAGCTTATTGGGGGGCTCCTACAATGAGCAGTTCTTC. This encodes CASSLLGGSYNEQFF.

This clone was found a few times. The chain employs TRBV6-1 and TRBJ2-3; D remains ambiguous. Trimming cost V 4 bases and J 2 bases, with 7 bases left between them. Germline values: CDR1 MNHNS, CDR2 SASEGT. The CDR3 runs to 13 residues. As DNA, the CDR3 is TGTGCCAGCAGTGGGAGACCCACAGATACGCAGTATTTT. This encodes CASSGRPTDTQYF.

The CDR3 spells CASTRDLLSITGELFF. Here the CDR3 DNA reads TGTGCCAGCACCCGGGACTTACTCTCGATCACCGGGGAGCTGTTTTTT. This chain connects TRBV9 to TRBJ2-2, with D perhaps TRBD2 (6 bases). This CDR3 region has 16 residues. Trimming pared 6 bases from V and 4 bases from J, leaving 19 bases between. Germline V gene sequence: CDR1 SGDLS, CDR2 YYNGEE.

This clone has a single count. This chain joins TRBV7-6 and TRBJ2-7, with unresolved D. In germline, CDR1 is SGHVS, CDR2 FNYEAQ. Trimming took 5 bases from V and 0 from J, leaving 11 bases between them. The CDR3 has 14 amino acids. The CDR3 bases are TGTGCCAGCAGCCCGCATAAACGCTCCTACGAGCAGTACTTC. Translated: CASSPHKRSYEQYF.

The rearrangement joins TRBV28 to TRBJ2-3; 7 nucleotides match TRBD1. In germline, CDR1 is MDHEN, CDR2 SYDVKM. The CDR3 runs to 16 residues. The V and J ends lost 1 base and 5 bases, in that order; junction bases with no gene match: 9. The CDR3 sequence is CASSLLLRGQGDTQYF. The CDR3 DNA reads as TGTGCCAGCAGTTTATTATTGAGGGGGCAAGGAGATACGCAGTATTTT.

The V gene is TRBV7-9, the J gene TRBJ2-6, with no clear D. Trimming cost V 2 bases and J 0 bases, with 11 bases left between them. CDR3 length equals 17 residues. CDR1 is SEHNR and CDR2 is FQNEAQ in the germline V gene (reference sequence). This CDR3 reads CASSLSSPDSGANVLTF. In DNA, the CDR3 is TGTGCCAGCAGCTTATCCTCCCCGGACTCTGGGGCCAACGTCCTGACTTTC.

This chain joins TRBV10-1 and TRBJ1-5; possible D gene TRBD1, 6 bases. Germline CDR1 is WNHNN and CDR2 is SYGVQD (reference sequence). The V gene lost 9 bases and the J gene lost 2 bases, with 14 bases spanning the gap. The CDR3 covers 14 residues. DNA for the CDR3: TGCGCCAGGAGAGACAGGAGATGCAATCAGCCCCAGCATTTT. Translating it yields CARRDRRCNQPQHF.

J is TRBJ1-3 and V is TRBV10-3, with D perhaps TRBD1 (6 bases). The CDR3 is 14 residues long. V gave up 5 bases and J gave up 2 bases, with 10 bases separating them. Per the germline V gene, CDR1 is ENHRY and CDR2 is SYGVKD. The CDR3 spells CAISSGEAGNTIYF. In DNA form, the CDR3 reads TGTGCCATCAGTTCAGGGGAGGCTGGAAACACCATATATTTT.

The chain links TRBV18 to TRBJ1-3, with no clear D. V was pared by 6 bases and J by 0 bases, with 3 bases between. From germline, CDR1 is KGHSH and CDR2 LQKENI. This CDR3 contains 12 residues. CDR3 region: CASSGSGNTIYF. The CDR3 region has the DNA TGTGCCAGCTCGGGCTCTGGAAACACCATATATTTT.

This clone showed up just once. This chain's CDR3 is CASSPRRGETQYF. The CDR3 DNA is TGTGCCAGCTCACCAAGGAGGGGGGAGACCCAGTACTTC. The chain combines TRBV18 with TRBJ2-5, with D tentatively TRBD1 or TRBD2 (6 bases each). Per the germline V gene, CDR1 is KGHSH and CDR2 is LQKENI. Trimming took 2 bases from V and 5 from J, leaving 9 bases between them. The CDR3 is 13 residues long.

V gene TRBV9 combines with J gene TRBJ2-5, with D maybe TRBD2 (5 bases). The CDR3 is 14 amino acids. Germline values: CDR1 SGDLS, CDR2 YYNGEE. V lost 2 bases and J 1 base, leaving 9 bases between the germline ends. DNA of the CDR3: TGTGCCAGCAGCGTTCAAGCGGCCCAAGAGACCCAGTACTTC. This encodes CASSVQAAQETQYF.

The chain uses TRBV6-1 and TRBJ1-5; D is ambiguous. The CDR3 loop spans 14 amino acids. Germline lookup yields CDR1 MNHNS and CDR2 SASEGT. The ends were cut back, 2 bases at V and 3 bases at J, with 8 bases in the middle. CDR3 protein: CASSERGFNQPQHF. The CDR3 region has the DNA TGTGCCAGCAGTGAACGAGGGTTCAATCAGCCCCAGCATTTT.

This chain links TRBV25-1 with TRBJ2-3; D not certain. Trimming took off 6 bases at V and 5 bases at J, with 9 bases between the two ends. Per the germline V gene, CDR1 is MGHDK and CDR2 is SYGVNS. This CDR3 is built from 12 residues. The CDR3 DNA reads TGTGCCAGCAGCCTAACGGGAGATACGCAGTATTTT. Protein: CASSLTGDTQYF.

This clone was counted once. The chain employs TRBV19 and TRBJ2-7; D is possibly TRBD2 (5 bases). The V and J ends lost 4 bases and 2 bases respectively, with 15 bases between them. The germline CDR1 and CDR2 sequences are LNHDA and SQIVND (reference sequence). The CDR3 sequence is 15 residues long. DNA for the CDR3: TGTGCCAGTAGTAGGATGAGCGGAGCCCCCTACGAGCAGTACTTC. As protein: CASSRMSGAPYEQYF.